The source of this T cell receptor (beta chain) is a study of cytomegalovirus exposure and HLA in healthy donors. Concerning this clone: Mismatch with germline at one junction end may stem from a read error.

A multiplex PCR was run with 60 Vbeta primers and 13 Jbeta primers. Libraries were prepared by immunoSEQ multiplex PCR; TCRdb keeps only in-frame clonotypes and omits some of them. This sample has roughly 200,000 clones, with over 70% found just once. Per the germline V gene, CDR1 is KGHSH and CDR2 is LQKENI. The CDR3 totals 14 residues. Sequencing was done on a sample of PBMCs. V is TRBV18 and J is TRBJ2-7; perhaps TRBD1 as D (6 bases). The sequence was collected from a woman aged 55-70 years in good health and CMV-seropositive. The CDR3: CASSPLDSSSEQYF. For the CDR3, the DNA is TGTGCCAGCTCACCTTTGGACAGTTCCTCCGAGCAGTACTTC.